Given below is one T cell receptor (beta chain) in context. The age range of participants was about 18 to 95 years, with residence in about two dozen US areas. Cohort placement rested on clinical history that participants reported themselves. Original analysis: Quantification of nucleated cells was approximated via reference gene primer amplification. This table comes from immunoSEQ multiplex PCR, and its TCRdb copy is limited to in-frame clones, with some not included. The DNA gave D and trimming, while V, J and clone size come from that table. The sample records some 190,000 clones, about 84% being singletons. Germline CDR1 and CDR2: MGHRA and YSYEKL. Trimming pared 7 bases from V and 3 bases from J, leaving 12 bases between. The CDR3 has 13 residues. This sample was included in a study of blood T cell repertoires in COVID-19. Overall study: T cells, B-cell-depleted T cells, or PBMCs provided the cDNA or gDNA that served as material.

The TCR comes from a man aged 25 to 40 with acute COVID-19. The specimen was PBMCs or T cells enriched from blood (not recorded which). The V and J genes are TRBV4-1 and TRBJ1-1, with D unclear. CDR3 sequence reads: CASTIDPDTEAFF. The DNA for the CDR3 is TGCGCCAGCACCATTGATCCGGACACTGAAGCTTTCTTT.